This TCR beta chain was retrieved from a study of blood T cell repertoires in COVID-19. Overall study: The cDNA or gDNA used as material had been derived from T cells, B-cell-depleted T cells, or PBMCs.

Looked up from germline, CDR1 is SGHTS and CDR2 is YDEGEE. V was clipped by 4 bases and J by 7 bases, with 7 bases between them. This CDR3 region has 11 residues. Clones were sequenced by immunoSEQ multiplex PCR, and TCRdb holds only the in-frame ones, with some missing. There are fewer than 200,000 clones in the sample; around 72% occur only once, and about 3% lies in the top ten. The V and J genes are TRBV5-8 and TRBJ2-3; D gene ambiguous. Sequences were obtained from peripheral blood. This receptor was obtained from an elderly woman with acute or convalescent COVID-19. The CDR3: CASSISNTQYF. The CDR3 DNA is TGTGCCAGCAGCATATCTAATACGCAGTATTTT.